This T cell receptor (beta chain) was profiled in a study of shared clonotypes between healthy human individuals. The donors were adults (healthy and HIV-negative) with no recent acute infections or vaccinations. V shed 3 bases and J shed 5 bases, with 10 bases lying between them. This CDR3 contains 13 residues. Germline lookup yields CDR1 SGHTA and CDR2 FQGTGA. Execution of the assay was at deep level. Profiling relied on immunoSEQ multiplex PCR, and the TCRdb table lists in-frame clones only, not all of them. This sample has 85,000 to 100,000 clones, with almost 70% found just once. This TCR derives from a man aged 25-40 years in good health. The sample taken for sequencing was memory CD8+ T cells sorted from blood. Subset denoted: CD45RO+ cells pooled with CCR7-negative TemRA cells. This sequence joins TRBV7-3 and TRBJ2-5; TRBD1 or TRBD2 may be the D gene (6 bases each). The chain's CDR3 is CASSFGGGETQYF. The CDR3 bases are TGTGCCAGCAGCTTCGGAGGGGGTGAGACCCAGTACTTC.